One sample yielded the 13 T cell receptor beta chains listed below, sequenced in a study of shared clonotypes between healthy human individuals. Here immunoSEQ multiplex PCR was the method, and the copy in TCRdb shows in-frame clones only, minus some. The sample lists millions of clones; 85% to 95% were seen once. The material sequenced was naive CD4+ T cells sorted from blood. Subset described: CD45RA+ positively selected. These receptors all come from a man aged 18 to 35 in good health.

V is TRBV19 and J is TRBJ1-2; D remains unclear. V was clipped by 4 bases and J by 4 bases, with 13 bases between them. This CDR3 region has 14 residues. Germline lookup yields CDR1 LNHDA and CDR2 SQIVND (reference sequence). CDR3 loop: CASSTVDFVYGYTF. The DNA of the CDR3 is TGTGCCAGTAGTACCGTGGACTTCGTCTATGGCTACACCTTC.

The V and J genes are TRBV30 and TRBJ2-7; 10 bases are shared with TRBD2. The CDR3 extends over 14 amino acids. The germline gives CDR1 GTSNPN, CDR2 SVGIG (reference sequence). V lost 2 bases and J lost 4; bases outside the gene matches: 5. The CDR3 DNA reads TGTGCCTGGAGTAGCGGGGGGGCGACGTACGAGCAGTACTTC. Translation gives CAWSSGGATYEQYF.

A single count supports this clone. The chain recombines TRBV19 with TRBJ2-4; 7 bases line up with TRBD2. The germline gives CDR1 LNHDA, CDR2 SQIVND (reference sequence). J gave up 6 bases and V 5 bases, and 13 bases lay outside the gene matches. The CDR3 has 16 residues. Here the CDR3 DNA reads TGTGCCAGTAGTTTATCAAGCGGGACCCGGGCAAACATTCAGTACTTC. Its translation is CASSLSSGTRANIQYF. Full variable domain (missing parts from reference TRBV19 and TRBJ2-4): DGGITQSPKYLFRKEGQNVTLSCEQNLNHDAMYWYRQDPGQGLRLIYYSQIVNDFQKGDIAEGYSVSREKKESFPLTVTSAQKNPTAFYLCASSLSSGTRANIQYFGAGTRLSVL.

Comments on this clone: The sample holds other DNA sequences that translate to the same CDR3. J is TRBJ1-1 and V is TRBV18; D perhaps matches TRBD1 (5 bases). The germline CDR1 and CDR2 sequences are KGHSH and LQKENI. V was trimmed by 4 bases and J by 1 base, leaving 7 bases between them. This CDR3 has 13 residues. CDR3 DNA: TGTGCCAGCTCACGAACAGGGAACACTGAAGCTTTCTTT. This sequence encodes CASSRTGNTEAFF.

The chain's CDR3 is CASSLGSQYGNTIYF. The CDR3 DNA follows: TGTGCCAGCAGCTTGGGTAGTCAGTATGGAAACACCATATATTTT. The chain combines TRBV7-8 with TRBJ1-3, with no clear D. The CDR3 is made up of 15 amino acids. Trimming took 3 bases from V and 3 from J, leaving 12 bases between them. Germline V gene lookup returns CDR1 SGHVS and CDR2 FQNEAQ. Full variable domain (remainder filled in from reference TRBV7-8 and TRBJ1-3): GAGVSQSPRYKVAKRGQDVALRCDPISGHVSLFWYQQALGQGPEFLTYFQNEAQLDKSGLPSDRFFAERPEGSVSTLKIQRTQQEDSAVYLCASSLGSQYGNTIYFGEGSWLTVV.

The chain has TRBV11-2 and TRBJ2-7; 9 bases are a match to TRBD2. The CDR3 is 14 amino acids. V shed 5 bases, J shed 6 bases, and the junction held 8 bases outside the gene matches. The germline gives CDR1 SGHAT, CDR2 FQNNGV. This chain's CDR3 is CASSQGLATGEQYF. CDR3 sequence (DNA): TGTGCCAGCAGCCAAGGACTAGCGACGGGCGAGCAGTACTTC.

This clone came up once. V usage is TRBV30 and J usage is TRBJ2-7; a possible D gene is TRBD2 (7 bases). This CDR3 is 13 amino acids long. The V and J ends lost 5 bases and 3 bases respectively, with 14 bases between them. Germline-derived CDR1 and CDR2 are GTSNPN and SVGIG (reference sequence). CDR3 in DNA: TGTGCCTGGCGTGGGGGGGCTTTCTACGAGCAGTACTTC. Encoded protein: CAWRGGAFYEQYF.

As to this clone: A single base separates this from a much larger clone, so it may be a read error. CDR3 amino acids: CASSQEGYTEAFF. CDR3 in DNA: TGCGCCAGCAGCCAAGAGGGTTACACTGAAGCTTTCTTT. This chain links TRBV4-3 with TRBJ1-1; D gene ambiguous. The CDR3 is 13 residues long. V lost 0 bases and J 3 bases, leaving 5 bases between the germline ends. The germline CDR1 and CDR2 sequences are LGHNA and YSLEER.

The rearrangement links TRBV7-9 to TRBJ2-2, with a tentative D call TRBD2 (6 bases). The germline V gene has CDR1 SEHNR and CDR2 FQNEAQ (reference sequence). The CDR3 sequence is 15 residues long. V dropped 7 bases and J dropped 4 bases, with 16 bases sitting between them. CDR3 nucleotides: TGTGCCAGCACGCAACAGCTCGGGGGCACCGGGGAGCTGTTTTTT. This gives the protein CASTQQLGGTGELFF.

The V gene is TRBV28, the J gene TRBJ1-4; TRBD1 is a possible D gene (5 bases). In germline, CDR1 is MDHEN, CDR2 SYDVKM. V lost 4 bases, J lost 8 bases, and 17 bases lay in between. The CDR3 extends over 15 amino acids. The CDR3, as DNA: TGTGCCAGCAGTTCCCAGGGAGGGCGTAGCGAAAAACTGTTTTTT. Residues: CASSSQGGRSEKLFF. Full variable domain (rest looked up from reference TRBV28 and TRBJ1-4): DVKVTQSSRYLVKRTGEKVFLECVQDMDHENMFWYRQDPGLGLRLIYFSYDVKMKEKGDIPEGYSVSREKKERFSLILESASTNQTSMYLCASSSQGGRSEKLFFGSGTQLSVL.

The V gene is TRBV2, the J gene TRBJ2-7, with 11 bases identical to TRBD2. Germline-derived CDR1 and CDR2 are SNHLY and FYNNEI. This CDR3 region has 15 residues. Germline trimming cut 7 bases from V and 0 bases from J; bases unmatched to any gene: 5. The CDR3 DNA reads TGTGCCAGCACCTCGACTAGCGGGACCTCCTACGAGCAGTACTTC. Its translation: CASTSTSGTSYEQYF.

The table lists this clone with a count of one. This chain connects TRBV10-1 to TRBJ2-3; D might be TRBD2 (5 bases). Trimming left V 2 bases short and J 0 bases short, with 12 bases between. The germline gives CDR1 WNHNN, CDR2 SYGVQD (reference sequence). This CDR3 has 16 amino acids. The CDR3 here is CASSEGRGVSTDTQYF. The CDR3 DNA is TGCGCCAGCAGTGAGGGTCGGGGAGTGAGCACAGATACGCAGTATTTT.

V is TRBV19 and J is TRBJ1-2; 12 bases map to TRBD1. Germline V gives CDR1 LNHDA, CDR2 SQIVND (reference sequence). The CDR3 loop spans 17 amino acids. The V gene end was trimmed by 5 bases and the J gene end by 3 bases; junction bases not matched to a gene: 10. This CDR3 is CASSSMGQGALDYGYTF. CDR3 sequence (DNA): TGTGCCAGTAGTTCAATGGGACAGGGGGCGCTAGACTATGGCTACACCTTC.